This TCR beta chain was profiled in a study of blood T cell repertoires in COVID-19. The wider study: COVID-19 samples collected from the United States, Italy and Spain covered acute and convalescent phases. PBMCs, B-cell-depleted T cells, or T cells were the source of the cDNA or gDNA that made up the material.

Original processing methods: Reference gene primer amplification gave estimated nucleated cell counts. Produced via immunoSEQ multiplex PCR; TCRdb's table is partial and in-frame only. V and J calls plus clone size are reproduced from that table; the DNA served to infer D and trimming. This sample has hundreds of thousands of clones, with roughly 79% found just once. J lost 7 bases, V lost 0 bases, and 10 bases had no gene match. The germline CDR1 and CDR2 sequences are GTSNPN and SVGIG (reference sequence). The CDR3 extends over 16 amino acids. The chain employs TRBV30 and TRBJ1-3; 9 bases are a match to TRBD1. The sequence derives from a woman older than 75 with COVID-19, enrolled during active disease. Material for sequencing was peripheral blood. The CDR3 coding sequence is TGTGCCTGGAGTGTTAGGGACCGGGACAGGGACAACACCATATATTTT. Protein sequence: CAWSVRDRDRDNTIYF.